These 17 T cell receptor beta chains were sequenced from one sample in a study of blood T cell repertoires in COVID-19. Sequenced by immunoSEQ multiplex PCR; TCRdb stores in-frame clones only, minus some. The sample shows about 370,000 clones, roughly 91% of them seen only once. Sequenced input: PBMCs or T cells enriched from blood (not recorded which). All receptors come from a woman aged 25 to 39 who had recovered from COVID-19.

The chain combines TRBV11-1 with TRBJ2-2, with D perhaps matching TRBD1 (6 bases). Germline V gives CDR1 SGHAT, CDR2 FQDESV (reference sequence). This CDR3 has 16 residues. Trimming left V 5 bases short and J 4 bases short, with 17 bases between. The CDR3 loop reads CASSNRAARITGELFF. The CDR3 nucleotides are TGTGCCAGCAGCAACAGGGCCGCGAGGATCACCGGGGAGCTGTTTTTT.

This chain uses TRBV28 with TRBJ2-1; 7 bases match TRBD1. With 5 bases clipped from V and 7 bases from J, the junction kept 8 bases outside the gene matches. Germline V gene lookup returns CDR1 MDHEN and CDR2 SYDVKM. The CDR3 runs 14 residues. CDR3 loop: CASSTRSGGNEQFF. The CDR3 nucleotides read TGTGCCAGCAGTACGCGATCAGGGGGAAATGAGCAGTTCTTC.

V and J are TRBV5-1 and TRBJ1-2; D is possibly TRBD1 (5 bases). This CDR3 is 16 amino acids long. The V gene lost 3 bases and the J gene lost 4 bases, with 19 bases spanning the gap. Germline-derived CDR1 and CDR2 are SGHRS and YFSETQ. CDR3 coding DNA: TGCGCCAGCAGCTCGAATTTGGCAGGAGGGGCCTATGGCTACACCTTC. It is translated as CASSSNLAGGAYGYTF.

This sequence joins TRBV28 and TRBJ2-7, with a weak D call TRBD2 (6 bases). Trimming removed 7 bases from V and 6 bases from J, with 16 bases in between. CDR3 length equals 13 residues. Germline V CDR1 and CDR2: MDHEN, SYDVKM. CDR3 bases: TGTGCCAGCAAAACGGGAGTGGGAGGCGAGCAGTACTTC. Its protein product is CASKTGVGGEQYF.

J is TRBJ2-7 and V is TRBV20-1; the match to TRBD2 covers 11 bases. J was trimmed by 2 bases and V by 3 bases; bases with no gene match: 3. The CDR3 consists of 14 residues. In germline, CDR1 is DFQATT, CDR2 SNEGSKA (reference sequence). As DNA, the CDR3 is TGCAGTGCTAGTGCGGGACTAGCGGCCTACGAGCAGTACTTC. Its protein is CSASAGLAAYEQYF.

V is TRBV10-3 and J is TRBJ2-7, with D hard to call. Germline CDR1 and CDR2: ENHRY and SYGVKD. The germline V and J ends were trimmed by 10 bases and 3 bases, with 13 bases remaining between them. The CDR3 runs 12 residues. This CDR3 is CATESASYEQYF. The DNA of the CDR3 is TGTGCCACGGAGTCAGCTAGCTACGAGCAGTACTTC.

The genes are TRBV7-8 and TRBJ2-6, with a weak D call TRBD2 (6 bases). Germline values: CDR1 SGHVS, CDR2 FQNEAQ. CDR3 length: 19 amino acids. Trimming stripped 0 bases from V and 0 bases from J, with 15 bases between. CDR3 amino acids: CASSLAWSGLSSGANVLTF. Written as DNA, the CDR3 is TGTGCCAGCAGCTTAGCGTGGAGCGGGCTAAGCTCTGGGGCCAACGTCCTGACTTTC.

The chain uses TRBV5-1 and TRBJ1-2; 8 positions agree with TRBD1. CDR1 and CDR2 (germline): SGHRS, YFSETQ. The CDR3 consists of 14 residues. With V trimmed by 6 bases and J by 7 bases, 11 bases remained unmatched. The CDR3 sequence: CASTLGQGIAGYTF. CDR3 sequence (DNA): TGCGCCAGCACCCTAGGACAGGGTATCGCTGGCTACACCTTC.

The rearrangement links TRBV6-4 to TRBJ1-1; possibly TRBD1 for D (6 bases). This CDR3 has 12 residues. Germline lookup yields CDR1 MRHNA and CDR2 SNTAGT. V was pared by 6 bases and J by 5 bases, with 10 bases between. The CDR3: CASRQGITEAFF. The CDR3 DNA sequence: TGTGCCAGCAGACAGGGTATAACTGAAGCTTTCTTT.

This chain connects TRBV29-1 to TRBJ2-2; D possibly corresponds to TRBD1 (5 bases). V was trimmed by 0 bases and J by 2 bases, leaving 7 bases between them. Per the germline V gene, CDR1 is SQVTM and CDR2 is ANQGSEA. This CDR3 region has 14 residues. The CDR3 here is CSVEETANTGELFF. In DNA form, the CDR3 reads TGCAGCGTTGAAGAGACAGCTAACACCGGGGAGCTGTTTTTT.

The genes are TRBV28 and TRBJ2-1; 12 bases align to TRBD2. The CDR3 has 17 amino acids. The junction had 13 bases not matched to a gene; V was cut back by 6 bases and J by 7 bases. Looked up from germline, CDR1 is MDHEN and CDR2 is SYDVKM. In DNA, the CDR3 is TGTGCCAGCAGCCCGACTAGCGGGAGAATAGGGGGGAATGAGCAGTTCTTC. It is translated as CASSPTSGRIGGNEQFF.

This chain links TRBV3-1 (or the pseudogene TRBV3-2) with TRBJ2-1; no definite D call. Germline V gene lookup returns CDR1 LGHDT and CDR2 YNNKEL (reference sequence). The length of the CDR3 is 17 residues. Trimming removed 0 bases at V and 0 bases at J, with 12 bases between. CDR3 bases: TGTGCCAGCAGCCAAGATATCCCACCTAGCTCCTACAATGAGCAGTTCTTC. It encodes CASSQDIPPSSYNEQFF.

This clone turned up a few times. The chain combines TRBV11-1 with TRBJ2-7, with a possible D match to TRBD1 (5 bases). CDR1 SGHAT and CDR2 FQDESV come from the germline V gene (reference sequence). Trimming removed 3 bases at V and 2 bases at J, with 14 bases between. CDR3 length equals 15 residues. CDR3 loop: CASSFGMRTTYEQYF. In nucleotides, the CDR3 is TGTGCCAGCAGCTTTGGGATGAGGACAACCTACGAGCAGTACTTC.

V gene TRBV6-1 combines with J gene TRBJ1-5; no definite D call. Germline V gene data show CDR1 as MNHNS and CDR2 as SASEGT. This CDR3 has 14 residues. The ends were cut back, 1 base at V and 5 bases at J, with 9 bases in the middle. DNA of the CDR3: TGTGCCAGCAGTGAAGGCCAGGCTTATCAGCCCCAGCATTTT. Its protein is CASSEGQAYQPQHF.

This chain joins TRBV6-5 and TRBJ1-1; D may be TRBD1 (5 bases). V was cut by 5 bases and J by 10 bases, with 11 bases left in between. The germline V gene encodes CDR1 MNHEY and CDR2 SVGAGI. The CDR3 consists of 11 residues. DNA of the CDR3: TGTGCCAGCAGTCGGGGGAGACGAGCTTTCTTT. Amino acids: CASSRGRRAFF.

The chain is built from TRBV19 and TRBJ1-5, with TRBD1 matching over 8 bases. The CDR3 length is 15 residues. After removal of 5 bases from V and 7 bases from J, the junction contained 10 bases not matched to a gene. Germline loops: CDR1 LNHDA, CDR2 SQIVND (reference sequence). The DNA of the CDR3 is TGTGCCAGTAGTCCCCGGACAGGGCTTTCCCAGCCCCAGCATTTT. It specifies CASSPRTGLSQPQHF. Full variable domain (rest looked up from reference TRBV19 and TRBJ1-5): DGGITQSPKYLFRKEGQNVTLSCEQNLNHDAMYWYRQDPGQGLRLIYYSQIVNDFQKGDIAEGYSVSREKKESFPLTVTSAQKNPTAFYLCASSPRTGLSQPQHFGDGTRLSIL.

This chain links TRBV30 with TRBJ2-1; D remains unclear. The V end was cut by 0 bases, the J end by 6 bases, with 3 bases between. Germline V CDR1 and CDR2: GTSNPN, SVGIG (reference sequence). The CDR3 runs to 11 residues. CDR3 protein: CAWSVINEQFF. Written as DNA, the CDR3 is TGTGCCTGGAGTGTCATCAATGAGCAGTTCTTC.